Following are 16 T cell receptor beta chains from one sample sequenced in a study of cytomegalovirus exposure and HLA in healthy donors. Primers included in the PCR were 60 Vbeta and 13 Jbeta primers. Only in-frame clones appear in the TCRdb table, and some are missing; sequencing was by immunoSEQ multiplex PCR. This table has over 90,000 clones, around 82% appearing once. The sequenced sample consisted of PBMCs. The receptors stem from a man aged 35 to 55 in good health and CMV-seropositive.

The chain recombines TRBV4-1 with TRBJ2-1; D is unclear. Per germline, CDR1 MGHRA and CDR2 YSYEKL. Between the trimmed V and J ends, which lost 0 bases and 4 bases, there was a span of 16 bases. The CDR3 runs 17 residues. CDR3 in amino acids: CASSQDLTSLDYNEQFF. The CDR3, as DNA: TGCGCCAGCAGCCAAGACCTCACCTCCCTAGATTACAATGAGCAGTTCTTC.

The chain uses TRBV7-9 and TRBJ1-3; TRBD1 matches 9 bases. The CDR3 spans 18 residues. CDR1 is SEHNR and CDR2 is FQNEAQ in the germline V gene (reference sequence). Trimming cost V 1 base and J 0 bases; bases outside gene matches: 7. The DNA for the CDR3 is TGTGCCAGCAGCTTAGAGGGACAGGGTTGGTCCTCTGGAAACACCATATATTTT. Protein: CASSLEGQGWSSGNTIYF.

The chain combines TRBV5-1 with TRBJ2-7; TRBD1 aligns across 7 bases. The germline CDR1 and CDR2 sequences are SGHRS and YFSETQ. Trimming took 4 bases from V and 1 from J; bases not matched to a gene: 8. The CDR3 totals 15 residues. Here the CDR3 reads CASSPTTGDSYEQYF. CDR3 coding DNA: TGCGCCAGCAGCCCGACCACAGGGGATTCCTACGAGCAGTACTTC. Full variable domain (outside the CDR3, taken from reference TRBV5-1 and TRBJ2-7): KAGVTQTPRYLIKTRGQQVTLSCSPISGHRSVSWYQQTPGQGLQFLFEYFSETQRNKGNFPGRFSGRQFSNSRSEMNVSTLELGDSALYLCASSPTTGDSYEQYFGPGTRLTVT.

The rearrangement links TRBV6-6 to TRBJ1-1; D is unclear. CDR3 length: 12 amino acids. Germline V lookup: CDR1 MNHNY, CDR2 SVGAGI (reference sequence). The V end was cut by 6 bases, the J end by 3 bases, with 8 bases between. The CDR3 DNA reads TGTGCCAGCAGGGGCCCAGACACTGAAGCTTTCTTT. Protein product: CASRGPDTEAFF.

The CDR3, as DNA: TGTGCCAGCAGCGTAGCGGAGACAGGGGGCTTTGGTGGCTACACCTTC. It encodes CASSVAETGGFGGYTF. V gene TRBV9 combines with J gene TRBJ1-2; the match to TRBD1 covers 10 bases. Germline values: CDR1 SGDLS, CDR2 YYNGEE. The CDR3 runs to 16 residues. The V and J ends lost 0 bases and 7 bases, in that order; junction bases with no gene match: 9. Supplemented by reference TRBV9 and TRBJ1-2, the full variable domain reads DSGVTQTPKHLITATGQRVTLRCSPRSGDLSVYWYQQSLDQGLQFLIQYYNGEERAKGNILERFSAQQFPDLHSELNLSSLELGDSALYFCASSVAETGGFGGYTFGSGTRLTVV.

In DNA, the CDR3 is TGTGCCAGCACGGTGACTAGCTCCTACGAGCAGTACTTC. Protein sequence: CASTVTSSYEQYF. The chain combines TRBV7-2 with TRBJ2-7; weak D call: TRBD2 (6 bases). The CDR3 is 13 residues long. Per germline, CDR1 SGHTA and CDR2 FQGNSA. V was shortened by 7 bases and J by 0 bases, with 10 bases between the two germline ends.

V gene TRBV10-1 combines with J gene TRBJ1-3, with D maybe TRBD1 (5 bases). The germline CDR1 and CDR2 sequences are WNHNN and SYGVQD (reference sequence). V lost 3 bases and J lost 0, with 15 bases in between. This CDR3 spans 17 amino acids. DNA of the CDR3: TGCGCCAGCAGTGACCCAAGGGACTCGAGCTCTGGAAACACCATATATTTT. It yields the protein CASSDPRDSSSGNTIYF.

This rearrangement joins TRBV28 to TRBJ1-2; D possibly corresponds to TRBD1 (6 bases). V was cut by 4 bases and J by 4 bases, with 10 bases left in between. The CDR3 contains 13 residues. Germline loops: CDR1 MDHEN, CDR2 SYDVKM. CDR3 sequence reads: CASSSTGTYGYTF. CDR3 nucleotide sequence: TGTGCCAGCAGTTCAACAGGGACCTATGGCTACACCTTC.

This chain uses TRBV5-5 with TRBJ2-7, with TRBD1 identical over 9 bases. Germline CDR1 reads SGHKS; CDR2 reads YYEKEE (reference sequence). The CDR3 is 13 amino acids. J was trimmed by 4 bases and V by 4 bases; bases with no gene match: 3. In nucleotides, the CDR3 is TGTGCCAGCAGCGGGGACAGGGTTTACGAGCAGTACTTC. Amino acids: CASSGDRVYEQYF.

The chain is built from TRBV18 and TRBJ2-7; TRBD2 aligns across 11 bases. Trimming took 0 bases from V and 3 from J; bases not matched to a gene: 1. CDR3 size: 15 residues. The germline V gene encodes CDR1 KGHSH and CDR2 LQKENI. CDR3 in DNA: TGTGCCAGCTCACCACCGACTAGCGGGGTCTACGAGCAGTACTTC. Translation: CASSPPTSGVYEQYF.

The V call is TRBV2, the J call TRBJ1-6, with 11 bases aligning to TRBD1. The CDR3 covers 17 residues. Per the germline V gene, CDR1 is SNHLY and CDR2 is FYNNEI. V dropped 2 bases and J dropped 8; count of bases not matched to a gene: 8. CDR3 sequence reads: CASSEPRTGGVDSPLHF. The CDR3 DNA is TGTGCCAGCAGTGAACCCCGGACAGGGGGCGTTGATTCACCCCTCCACTTT.

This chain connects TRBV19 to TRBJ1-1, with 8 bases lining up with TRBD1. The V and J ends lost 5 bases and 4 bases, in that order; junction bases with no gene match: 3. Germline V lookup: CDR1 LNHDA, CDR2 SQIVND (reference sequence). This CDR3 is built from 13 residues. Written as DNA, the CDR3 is TGTGCCAGTAGTGTCAGGGGGCGCACTGAAGCTTTCTTT. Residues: CASSVRGRTEAFF.

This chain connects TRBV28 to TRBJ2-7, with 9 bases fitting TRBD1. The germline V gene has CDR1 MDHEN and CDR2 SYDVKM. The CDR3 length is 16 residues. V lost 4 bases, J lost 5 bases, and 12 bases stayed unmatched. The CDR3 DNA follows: TGTGCCAGCAGTTCTGCTGGGGGACAGGGTTTGAACGAGCAGTACTTC. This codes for CASSSAGGQGLNEQYF.

Here the CDR3 DNA reads TGTGCCAGCAGCTGGCTTCGCTACGAGCAGTACTTC. Protein sequence: CASSWLRYEQYF. The chain joins TRBV5-8 to TRBJ2-7; no firm D call. The V end lost 3 bases, the J end lost 3 bases, and 7 bases lay between the germline ends. CDR3 length: 12 residues. In germline, CDR1 is SGHTS, CDR2 YDEGEE.

The CDR3 DNA is TGTGCCAGCAGTACATCCACGGGTCTAGGTGGCTACACCTTC. This encodes CASSTSTGLGGYTF. This sequence joins TRBV6-5 and TRBJ1-2, with D unresolved. The CDR3 contains 14 residues. V shed 5 bases and J shed 7 bases, with 17 bases lying between them. Looked up from germline, CDR1 is MNHEY and CDR2 is SVGAGI.

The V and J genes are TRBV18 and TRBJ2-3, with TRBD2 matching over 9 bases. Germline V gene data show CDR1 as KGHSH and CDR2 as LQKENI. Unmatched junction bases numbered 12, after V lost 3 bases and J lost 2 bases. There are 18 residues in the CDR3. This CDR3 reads CASSPPSGARGHTDTQYF. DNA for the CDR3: TGTGCCAGCTCACCCCCTAGCGGGGCCCGCGGACACACAGATACGCAGTATTTT. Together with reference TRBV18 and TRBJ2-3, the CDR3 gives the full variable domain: NAGVMQNPRHLVRRRGQEARLRCSPMKGHSHVYWYRQLPEEGLKFMVYLQKENIIDESGMPKERFSAEFPKEGPSILRIQQVVRGDSAAYFCASSPPSGARGHTDTQYFGPGTRLTVL.